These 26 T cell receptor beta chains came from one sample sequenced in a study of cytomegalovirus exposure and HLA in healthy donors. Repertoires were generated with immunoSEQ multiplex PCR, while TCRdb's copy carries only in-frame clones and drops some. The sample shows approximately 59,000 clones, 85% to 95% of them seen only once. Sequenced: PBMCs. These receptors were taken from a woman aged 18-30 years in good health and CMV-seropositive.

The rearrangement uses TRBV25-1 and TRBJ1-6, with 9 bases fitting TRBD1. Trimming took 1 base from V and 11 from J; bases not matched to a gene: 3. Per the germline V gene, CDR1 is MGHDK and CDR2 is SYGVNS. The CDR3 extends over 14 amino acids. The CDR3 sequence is CASSESGTGTPLHF. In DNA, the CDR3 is TGTGCCAGCAGTGAATCTGGGACAGGGACACCCCTCCACTTT.

CDR3 region: CASSQVYRDISAYEQYF. DNA for the CDR3: TGCGCCAGCAGCCAAGTTTACCGGGACATAAGCGCCTACGAGCAGTACTTC. The chain combines TRBV4-3 with TRBJ2-7; possible D gene TRBD1, 6 bases. Trimming left V 1 base short and J 2 bases short, with 18 bases between. The CDR3 spans 17 residues. Germline CDR1 is LGHNA and CDR2 is YSLEER.

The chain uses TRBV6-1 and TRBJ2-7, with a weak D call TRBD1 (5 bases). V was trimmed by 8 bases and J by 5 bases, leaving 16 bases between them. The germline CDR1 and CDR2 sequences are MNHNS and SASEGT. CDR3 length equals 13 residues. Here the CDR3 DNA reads TGTGCCAGCCGCTCCCAAGGGGCGGACGAGCAGTACTTC. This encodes CASRSQGADEQYF.

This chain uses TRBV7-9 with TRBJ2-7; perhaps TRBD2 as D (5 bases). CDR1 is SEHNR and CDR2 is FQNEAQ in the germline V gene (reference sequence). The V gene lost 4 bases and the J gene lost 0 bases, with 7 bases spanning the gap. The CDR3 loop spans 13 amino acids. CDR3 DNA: TGTGCCAGCAGCTCACTAGACTCCTACGAGCAGTACTTC. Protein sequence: CASSSLDSYEQYF. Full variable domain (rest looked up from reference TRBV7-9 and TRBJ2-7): DTGVSQNPRHKITKRGQNVTFRCDPISEHNRLYWYRQTLGQGPEFLTYFQNEAQLEKSRLLSDRFSAERPKGSFSTLEIQRTEQGDSAMYLCASSSLDSYEQYFGPGTRLTVT.

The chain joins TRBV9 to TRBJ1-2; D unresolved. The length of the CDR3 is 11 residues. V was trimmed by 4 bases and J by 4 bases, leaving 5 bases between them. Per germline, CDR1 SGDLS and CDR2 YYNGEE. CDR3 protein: CASSPFYGYTF. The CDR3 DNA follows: TGTGCCAGCAGCCCATTCTATGGCTACACCTTC.

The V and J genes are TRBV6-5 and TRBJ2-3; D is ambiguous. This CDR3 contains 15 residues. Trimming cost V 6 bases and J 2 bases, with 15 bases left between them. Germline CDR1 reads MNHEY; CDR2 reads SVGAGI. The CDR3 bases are TGTGCCAGCAGCGAACGAAACAGAGCCACAGATACGCAGTATTTT. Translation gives CASSERNRATDTQYF.

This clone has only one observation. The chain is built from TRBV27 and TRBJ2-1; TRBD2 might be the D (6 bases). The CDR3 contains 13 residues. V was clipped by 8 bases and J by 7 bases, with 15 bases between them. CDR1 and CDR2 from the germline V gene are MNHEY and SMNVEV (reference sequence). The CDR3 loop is CASGDGGFNEQFF. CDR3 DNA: TGTGCCAGCGGCGACGGGGGTTTTAATGAGCAGTTCTTC.

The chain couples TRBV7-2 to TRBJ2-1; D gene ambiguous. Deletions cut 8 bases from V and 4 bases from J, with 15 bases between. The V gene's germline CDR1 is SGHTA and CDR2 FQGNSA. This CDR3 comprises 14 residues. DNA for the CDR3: TGTGCCAGCGCTTCGGGTTACCTGTACAATGAGCAGTTCTTC. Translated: CASASGYLYNEQFF. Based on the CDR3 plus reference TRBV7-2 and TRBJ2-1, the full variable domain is GAGVSQSPSNKVTEKGKDVELRCDPISGHTALYWYRQSLGQGLEFLIYFQGNSAPDKSGLPSDRFSAERTGGSVSTLTIQRTQQEDSAVYLCASASGYLYNEQFFGPGTRLTVL.

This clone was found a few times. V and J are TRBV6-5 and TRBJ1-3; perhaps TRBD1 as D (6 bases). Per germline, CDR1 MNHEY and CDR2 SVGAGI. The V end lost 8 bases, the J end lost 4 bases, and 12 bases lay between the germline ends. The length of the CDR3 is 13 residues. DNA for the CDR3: TGTGCCAGCCGGAACAGGGTCGGAAACACCATATATTTT. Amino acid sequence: CASRNRVGNTIYF.

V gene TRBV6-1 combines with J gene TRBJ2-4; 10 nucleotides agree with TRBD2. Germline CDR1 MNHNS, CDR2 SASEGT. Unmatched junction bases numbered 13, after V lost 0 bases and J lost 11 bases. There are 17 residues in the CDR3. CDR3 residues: CASSEAGLAGERGLQYF. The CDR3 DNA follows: TGTGCCAGCAGTGAAGCGGGGCTAGCGGGGGAGCGGGGTCTTCAGTACTTC.

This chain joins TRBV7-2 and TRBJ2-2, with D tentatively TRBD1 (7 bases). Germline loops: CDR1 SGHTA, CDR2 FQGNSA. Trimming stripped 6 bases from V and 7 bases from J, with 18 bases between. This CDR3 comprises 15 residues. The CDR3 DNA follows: TGTGCCAGCAGTTCCCAGGGGGGACTGGACGGGGAGCTGTTTTTT. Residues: CASSSQGGLDGELFF.

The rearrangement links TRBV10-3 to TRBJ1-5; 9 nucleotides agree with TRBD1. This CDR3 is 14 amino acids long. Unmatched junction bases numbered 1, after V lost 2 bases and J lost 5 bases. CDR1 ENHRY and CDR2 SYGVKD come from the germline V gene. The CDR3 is CAISERDRDQPQHF. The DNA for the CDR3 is TGTGCCATCAGTGAGCGGGACAGGGATCAGCCCCAGCATTTT.

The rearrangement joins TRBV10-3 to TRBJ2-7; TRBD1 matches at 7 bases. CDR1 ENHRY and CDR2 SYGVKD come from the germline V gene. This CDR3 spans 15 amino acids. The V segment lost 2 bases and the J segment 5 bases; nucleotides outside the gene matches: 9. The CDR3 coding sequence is TGTGCCATCAGTGAGCCGGGACAGTCGGGGCACGAGCAGTACTTC. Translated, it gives CAISEPGQSGHEQYF.

The CDR3 reads CASSRLGGALTDTQYF. In nucleotides, the CDR3 is TGCGCCAGCAGCCGGTTGGGGGGGGCGCTTACAGATACGCAGTATTTT. The chain links TRBV4-1 to TRBJ2-3; D possibly corresponds to TRBD2 (7 bases). The CDR3 sequence is 16 residues long. V lost 4 bases and J lost 3, with 17 bases in between. Germline CDR1 MGHRA, CDR2 YSYEKL.

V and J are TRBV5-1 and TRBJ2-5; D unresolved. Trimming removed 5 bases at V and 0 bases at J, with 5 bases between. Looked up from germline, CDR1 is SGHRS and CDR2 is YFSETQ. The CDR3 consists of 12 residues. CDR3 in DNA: TGCGCCAGCAGTCCCGACCAAGAGACCCAGTACTTC. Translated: CASSPDQETQYF.

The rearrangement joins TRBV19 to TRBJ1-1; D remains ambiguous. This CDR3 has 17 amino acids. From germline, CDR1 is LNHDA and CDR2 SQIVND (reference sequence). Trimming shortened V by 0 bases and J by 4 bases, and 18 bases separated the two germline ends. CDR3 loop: CASSIDSSLPSGTEAFF. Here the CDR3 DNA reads TGTGCCAGTAGTATAGATTCTTCCCTTCCGAGTGGCACTGAAGCTTTCTTT.

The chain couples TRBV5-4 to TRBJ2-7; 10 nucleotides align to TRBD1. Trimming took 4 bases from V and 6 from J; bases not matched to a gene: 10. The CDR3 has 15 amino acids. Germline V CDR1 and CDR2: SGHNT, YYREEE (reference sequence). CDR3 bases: TGTGCCAGCAGCCCTCCCGGGACAGGGGTCCGCGAGCAGTACTTC. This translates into CASSPPGTGVREQYF.

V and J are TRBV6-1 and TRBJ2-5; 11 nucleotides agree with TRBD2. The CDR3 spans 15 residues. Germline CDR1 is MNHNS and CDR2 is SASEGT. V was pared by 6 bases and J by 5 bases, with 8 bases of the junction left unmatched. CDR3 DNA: TGTGCCAGCAGCGAACAACTAGCGGGGGCGGAGACCCAGTACTTC. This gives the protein CASSEQLAGAETQYF.

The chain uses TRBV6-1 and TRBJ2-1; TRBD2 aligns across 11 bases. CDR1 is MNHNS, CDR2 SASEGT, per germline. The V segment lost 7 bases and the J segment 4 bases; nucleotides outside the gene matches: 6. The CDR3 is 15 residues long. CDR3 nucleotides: TGTGCCAGCATAGGCACTAGCGGGGGTTACAATGAGCAGTTCTTC. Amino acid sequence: CASIGTSGGYNEQFF.

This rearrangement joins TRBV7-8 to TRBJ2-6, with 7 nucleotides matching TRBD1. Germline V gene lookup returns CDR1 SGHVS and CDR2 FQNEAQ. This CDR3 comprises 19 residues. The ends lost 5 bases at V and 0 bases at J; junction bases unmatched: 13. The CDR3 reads CASSRKPGTEFSGANVLTF. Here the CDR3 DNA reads TGTGCCAGCAGCCGAAAGCCCGGGACAGAATTCTCTGGGGCCAACGTCCTGACTTTC.

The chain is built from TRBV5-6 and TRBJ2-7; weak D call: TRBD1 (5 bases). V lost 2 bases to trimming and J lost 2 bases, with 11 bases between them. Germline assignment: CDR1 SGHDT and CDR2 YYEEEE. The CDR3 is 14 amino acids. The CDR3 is CASSFGSGTYEQYF. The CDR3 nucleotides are TGTGCCAGCAGCTTTGGGTCAGGGACCTACGAGCAGTACTTC.

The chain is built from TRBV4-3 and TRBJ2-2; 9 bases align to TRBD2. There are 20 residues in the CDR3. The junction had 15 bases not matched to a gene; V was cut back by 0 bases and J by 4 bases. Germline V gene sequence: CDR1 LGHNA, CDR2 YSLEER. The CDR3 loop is CASSQDSPAAGGGVTGELFF. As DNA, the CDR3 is TGCGCCAGCAGCCAAGATTCTCCTGCTGCAGGCGGGGGGGTCACCGGGGAGCTGTTTTTT.

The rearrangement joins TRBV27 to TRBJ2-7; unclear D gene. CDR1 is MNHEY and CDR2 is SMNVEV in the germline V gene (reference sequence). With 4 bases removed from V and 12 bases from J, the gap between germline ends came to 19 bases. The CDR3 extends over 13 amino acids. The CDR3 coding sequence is TGTGCCAGCAGTTCCTCCGACACACAAAGCCTGTACTTC. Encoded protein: CASSSSDTQSLYF.

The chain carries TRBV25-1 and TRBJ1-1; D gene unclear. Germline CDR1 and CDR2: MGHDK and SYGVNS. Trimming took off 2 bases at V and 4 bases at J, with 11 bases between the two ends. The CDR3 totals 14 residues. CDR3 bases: TGTGCCAGCAGTGAAACGGGAGCCCTCACTGAAGCTTTCTTT. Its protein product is CASSETGALTEAFF.

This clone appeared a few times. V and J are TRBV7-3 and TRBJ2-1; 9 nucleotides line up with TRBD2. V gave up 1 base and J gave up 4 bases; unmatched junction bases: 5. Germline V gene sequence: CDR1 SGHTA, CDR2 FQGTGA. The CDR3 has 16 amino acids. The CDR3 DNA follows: TGTGCCAGCAGCTTAAGCAGTAGCGGGGGATACAATGAGCAGTTCTTC. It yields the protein CASSLSSSGGYNEQFF.

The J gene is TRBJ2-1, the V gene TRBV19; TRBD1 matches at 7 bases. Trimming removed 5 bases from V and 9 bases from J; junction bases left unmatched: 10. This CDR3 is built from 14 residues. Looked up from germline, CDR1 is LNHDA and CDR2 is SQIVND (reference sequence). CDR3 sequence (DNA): TGTGCCAGTAGTCGGACAGGCGCAAGTACTGAGCAGTTCTTC. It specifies CASSRTGASTEQFF.